This T cell receptor beta chain was retrieved from a study of blood T cell repertoires in COVID-19. Study at large: Collection of acute and convalescent COVID-19 samples took place in the United States, Italy and Spain.

Authors' methods: Reference gene primer amplification gave estimated nucleated cell counts. The protocol was immunoSEQ multiplex PCR, while the TCRdb copy is restricted to in-frame clones and leaves out a portion. V, J and clone size derive from that table, while D and trimming were established from the DNA sequence. The sample holds hundreds of thousands of clones, roughly 80% seen once. Germline CDR1 and CDR2: ENHRY and SYGVKD. This CDR3 has 15 amino acids. Trimming took 8 bases from V and 0 from J, leaving 16 bases between them. This TCR was sampled from a woman aged 40 to 50 with active or convalescent COVID-19. The sequencing sample was made of peripheral blood. The genes are TRBV10-3 and TRBJ1-1; D remains ambiguous. The CDR3 DNA sequence: TGTGCCATCGGAGACGGGAAAATTTTGAACACTGAAGCTTTCTTT. This gives the protein CAIGDGKILNTEAFF.